This T cell receptor (beta chain) is drawn from a study of CD8 T cells in ankylosing spondylitis. A single record per CDR3 protein comes from TCRdb applying MiXCR to the 5' RACE reads. The data contain over 60,000 distinct CDR3 sequences, under 5.5% of them singletons. The sample consisted of blood, either unsorted or a sorted T cell fraction (not recorded which). The TCR comes from a male donor with ankylosing spondylitis or in good health (not recorded which).

The chain's CDR3 is CASSPEGLALDEQYF. The CDR3 bases are TGTGCCAGCAGCCCCGAAGGACTAGCTCTAGACGAGCAGTACTTC. This chain uses TRBV9 with TRBJ2-7; 8 bases align to TRBD2. The CDR3 has 15 amino acids. Germline CDR1 and CDR2: SGDLS and YYNGEE. Trimming at V came to 4 bases and at J to 5 bases, leaving 11 bases not matched to a gene.